Each of the 22 T cell receptor beta chains below was sequenced from the same sample in a study of OX40 agonist ivuxolimab in advanced cancers. TCRdb keeps only in-frame clones here, not all; method: immunoSEQ multiplex PCR. The sample holds tens of thousands of clones; about nine tenths are singletons and the top ten take around 3.6%. Sequences were derived from CD4+ or CD8+ T cells sorted from blood, sampled in a trial of the OX40 agonist ivuxolimab. Source of these receptors: an adult with an advanced solid tumor such as melanoma, head and neck, liver or kidney cancer.

The chain joins TRBV7-2 to TRBJ2-1; either TRBD1 or TRBD2 may fit D (5 bases each). CDR3 length: 14 residues. Trimming shortened V by 11 bases and J by 3 bases, and 17 bases separated the two germline ends. Germline values: CDR1 SGHTA, CDR2 FQGNSA. The CDR3 nucleotides read TGTGCCGGGCGGCCGGGACCGAGCTACAATGAGCAGTTCTTC. This codes for CAGRPGPSYNEQFF.

The V call is TRBV5-1, the J call TRBJ1-2; D is possibly TRBD1 (5 bases). The V gene lost 2 bases and the J gene lost 7 bases, with 12 bases spanning the gap. The CDR3 runs to 13 residues. Germline V gives CDR1 SGHRS, CDR2 YFSETQ. The DNA for the CDR3 is TGCGCCAGCAGCTTCGAACAACAGGTTGGCTACACCTTC. Its translation is CASSFEQQVGYTF.

The chain recombines TRBV7-3 with TRBJ2-7; D is unclear. The V end was cut by 2 bases, the J end by 2 bases, with 13 bases between. CDR1 and CDR2 from the germline V gene are SGHTA and FQGTGA. This CDR3 comprises 15 residues. CDR3 nucleotide sequence: TGTGCCAGCAGCTTATTTCGGGCAGAACCCTACGAGCAGTACTTC. This encodes CASSLFRAEPYEQYF.

Of note for this clone: An end of the junction differs from the germline gene, which may be a read error. CDR3 in amino acids: CAASRDPTGEQYF. In nucleotides, the CDR3 is TGTGCCGCCAGCAGGGACCCCACGGGGGAGCAGTACTTC. The chain employs TRBV15 and TRBJ2-7; D tentatively fits TRBD1 or TRBD2 (5 bases each). This CDR3 region has 13 residues. Germline loops: CDR1 LNHNV, CDR2 YYDKDF (reference sequence).

This CDR3 is CASSDSIAHQGFSYEQYF. The CDR3 nucleotides are TGTGCCAGCAGTGACTCGATAGCACATCAGGGGTTCTCCTACGAGCAGTACTTC. The rearrangement uses TRBV6-4 and TRBJ2-7; maybe TRBD1 (6 bases). The CDR3 has 18 amino acids. Germline V gene sequence: CDR1 MRHNA, CDR2 SNTAGT. Trimming cost V 0 bases and J 0 bases, with 18 bases left between them.

V is TRBV30 and J is TRBJ1-2; 8 bases fit TRBD1. The V segment lost 4 bases and the J segment 6 bases; nucleotides outside the gene matches: 4. The CDR3 consists of 12 residues. The germline V gene encodes CDR1 GTSNPN and CDR2 SVGIG (reference sequence). The CDR3 loop is CAWKRTGNGYTF. Here the CDR3 DNA reads TGTGCCTGGAAGAGGACAGGGAATGGCTACACCTTC.

The V and J genes are TRBV7-9 and TRBJ2-7; 7 bases are shared with TRBD2. Trimming at V came to 0 bases and at J to 0 bases, leaving 8 bases not matched to a gene. CDR3 length: 17 residues. Germline V gives CDR1 SEHNR, CDR2 FQNEAQ (reference sequence). The CDR3 nucleotides are TGTGCCAGCAGCTTAGCCCCCCCCGGGAGGTCCTCCTACGAGCAGTACTTC. Protein product: CASSLAPPGRSSYEQYF.

V gene TRBV15 combines with J gene TRBJ1-6; D remains ambiguous. Trimming took 5 bases from V and 8 from J, leaving 10 bases between them. In germline, CDR1 is LNHNV, CDR2 YYDKDF (reference sequence). This CDR3 region has 13 residues. The CDR3 sequence is CATSSRGDSPLHF. The CDR3 bases are TGTGCCACCAGCTCACGAGGAGATTCACCCCTCCACTTT.

This chain links TRBV7-9 with TRBJ2-6, with 7 positions matching TRBD1. Per the germline V gene, CDR1 is SEHNR and CDR2 is FQNEAQ (reference sequence). V shed 3 bases and J 8 bases; nucleotides not matched to a gene: 1. The CDR3 has 13 residues. The CDR3, as DNA: TGTGCCAGCAGCTTGGGACAGACCAACGTCCTGACTTTC. It translates to CASSLGQTNVLTF.

The chain carries TRBV21-1 and TRBJ2-3; the table's D call of TRBD2 was not tested on the DNA. TRBV21-1 is a known pseudogene. This CDR3 spans 16 amino acids. Here the CDR3 reads CASSKEEGVVTDTQYF. CDR3 nucleotide sequence: TGTGCCAGCAGCAAAGAAGAGGGAGTGGTCACAGATACGCAGTATTTT.

The V call is TRBV19, the J call TRBJ1-1; 10 bases match TRBD1. CDR1 LNHDA and CDR2 SQIVND come from the germline V gene (reference sequence). The CDR3 covers 14 residues. V lost 5 bases and J lost 5; bases outside the gene matches: 5. The CDR3, as DNA: TGTGCCAGTAGTTTCGGGACAGGGGATACTGAAGCTTTCTTT. Amino acid sequence: CASSFGTGDTEAFF.

V usage is TRBV28 and J usage is TRBJ1-5; D gene ambiguous. CDR1 MDHEN and CDR2 SYDVKM come from the germline V gene. This CDR3 has 16 residues. V gave up 6 bases and J gave up 1 base, with 16 bases separating them. The CDR3 DNA reads TGTGCCAGCAGGAATCGGGAGGGTAGGAGCAATCAGCCCCAGCATTTT. Its protein product is CASRNREGRSNQPQHF.

DNA of the CDR3: TGTGCCAGCAGCTTAGGAGGGATGGGCTACGAGCAGTACTTC. This encodes CASSLGGMGYEQYF. The chain employs TRBV11-3 and TRBJ2-7, with D possibly being TRBD2 (5 bases). Trimming pared 1 base from V and 3 bases from J, leaving 10 bases between. The CDR3 sequence is 14 residues long. CDR1 and CDR2 from the germline V gene are SGHNT and YENEEA.

This clone was found once. This sequence joins TRBV10-3 and TRBJ1-3; tentative D call: TRBD1 (5 bases). CDR3 length equals 16 residues. Germline V lookup: CDR1 ENHRY, CDR2 SYGVKD. The V end was cut by 3 bases, the J end by 0 bases, with 12 bases between. The CDR3 DNA is TGTGCCATCAGTGACCCGATAAGGGGCTCTGGAAACACCATATATTTT. It is translated as CAISDPIRGSGNTIYF.

In this sample, this clone turned up once. The chain couples TRBV28 to TRBJ1-2; D is unclear. Germline V gene data show CDR1 as MDHEN and CDR2 as SYDVKM. The CDR3 covers 15 residues. Trimming took 1 base from V and 2 from J, leaving 11 bases between them. CDR3 sequence: CASSLSGAENYGYTF. CDR3 nucleotides: TGTGCCAGCAGTTTATCCGGCGCCGAAAACTATGGCTACACCTTC.

V usage is TRBV15 and J usage is TRBJ2-5, with D maybe TRBD2 (6 bases). The CDR3 totals 16 residues. From germline, CDR1 is LNHNV and CDR2 YYDKDF (reference sequence). V was clipped by 1 base and J by 3 bases, with 15 bases between them. The DNA for the CDR3 is TGTGCCACCAGCAGAGGGAGGGGACCGGGCAAAGAGACCCAGTACTTC. It encodes CATSRGRGPGKETQYF.

The V and J genes are TRBV27 and TRBJ2-7, with TRBD2 identical over 10 bases. The CDR3 runs 15 residues. V trimming: 5 bases; J trimming: 4 bases; junction bases outside the gene matches: 8. Germline CDR1 and CDR2: MNHEY and SMNVEV (reference sequence). The CDR3 DNA reads as TGTGCCAGCAGTCACCCGGCGACTAGCGGGTACGAGCAGTACTTC. Protein product: CASSHPATSGYEQYF.

The DNA of the CDR3 is TGTGCCAGCAGCTGGGAGCATCTTAATTCACCCCTCCACTTT. This gives the protein CASSWEHLNSPLHF. The genes are TRBV5-4 and TRBJ1-6; D ambiguous. Trimming removed 3 bases from V and 6 bases from J, with 10 bases in between. Germline lookup yields CDR1 SGHNT and CDR2 YYREEE (reference sequence). The CDR3 runs 14 residues.

The chain carries TRBV11-1 and TRBJ2-3; 11 bases match TRBD2. Per germline, CDR1 SGHAT and CDR2 FQDESV (reference sequence). The CDR3 loop spans 15 amino acids. V gave up 2 bases and J gave up 3 bases; unmatched junction bases: 1. CDR3 region: CASSLLAGGTDTQYF. CDR3 nucleotide sequence: TGTGCCAGCAGCTTATTAGCGGGAGGGACAGATACGCAGTATTTT.

The V call is TRBV2, the J call TRBJ2-5; D ambiguous. Trimming took off 6 bases at V and 5 bases at J, with 13 bases between the two ends. Per the germline V gene, CDR1 is SNHLY and CDR2 is FYNNEI. This CDR3 region has 13 residues. In nucleotides, the CDR3 is TGTGCCAGCAGCCCGGTCCTGGGGGAGACCCAGTACTTC. Amino acid sequence: CASSPVLGETQYF.

This clone was observed once. The V gene is TRBV5-8, the J gene TRBJ2-2, with D maybe TRBD2 (6 bases). This CDR3 spans 13 amino acids. Trimming cost V 4 bases and J 6 bases, with 10 bases left between them. Germline CDR1 and CDR2: SGHTS and YDEGEE. The CDR3 loop reads CASSPGLPGELFF. CDR3 coding DNA: TGTGCCAGCAGCCCGGGACTGCCCGGGGAGCTGTTTTTT.

Only a few counts were recorded for this clone. The chain joins TRBV7-2 to TRBJ2-4, with 14 bases that match TRBD2. Germline-derived CDR1 and CDR2 are SGHTA and FQGNSA. The V gene end was trimmed by 5 bases and the J gene end by 5 bases; junction bases not matched to a gene: 5. The CDR3 sequence is 16 residues long. CDR3: CASSGRLAGGQNIQYF. In DNA, the CDR3 is TGTGCCAGCAGCGGCCGACTAGCGGGAGGGCAAAACATTCAGTACTTC.